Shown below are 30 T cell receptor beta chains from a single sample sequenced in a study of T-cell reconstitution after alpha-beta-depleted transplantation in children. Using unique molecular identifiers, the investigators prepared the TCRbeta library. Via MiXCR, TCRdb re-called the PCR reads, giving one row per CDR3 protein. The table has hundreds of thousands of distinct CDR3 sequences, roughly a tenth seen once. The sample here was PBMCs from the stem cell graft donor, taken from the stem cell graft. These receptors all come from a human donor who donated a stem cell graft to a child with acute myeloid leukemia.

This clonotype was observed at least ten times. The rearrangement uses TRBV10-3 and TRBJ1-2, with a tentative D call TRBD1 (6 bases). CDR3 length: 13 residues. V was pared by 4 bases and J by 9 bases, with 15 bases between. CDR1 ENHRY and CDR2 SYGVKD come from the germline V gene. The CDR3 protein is CAISVRGARSYTF. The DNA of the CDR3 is TGTGCCATCAGTGTTAGGGGGGCGAGGAGCTACACCTTC.

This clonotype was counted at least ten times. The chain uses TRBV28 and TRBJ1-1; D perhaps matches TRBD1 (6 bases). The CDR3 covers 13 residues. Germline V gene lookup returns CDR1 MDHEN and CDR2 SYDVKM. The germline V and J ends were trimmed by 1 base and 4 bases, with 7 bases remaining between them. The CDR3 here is CASSLSGVTEAFF. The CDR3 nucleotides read TGTGCCAGCAGTTTATCAGGGGTCACTGAAGCTTTCTTT.

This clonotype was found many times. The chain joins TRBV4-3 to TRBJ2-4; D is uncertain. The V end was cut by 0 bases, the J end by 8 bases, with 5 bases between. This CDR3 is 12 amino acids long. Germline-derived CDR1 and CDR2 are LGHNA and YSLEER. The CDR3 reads CASSQDFYIQYF. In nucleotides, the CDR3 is TGCGCCAGCAGCCAAGATTTTTACATTCAGTACTTC.

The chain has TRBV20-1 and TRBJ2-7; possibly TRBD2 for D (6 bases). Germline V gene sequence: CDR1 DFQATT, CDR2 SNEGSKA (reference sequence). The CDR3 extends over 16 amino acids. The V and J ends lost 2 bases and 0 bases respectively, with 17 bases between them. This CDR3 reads CSARPRGSGVSYEQYF. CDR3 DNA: TGCAGTGCTAGACCCCGGGGTAGCGGTGTCTCCTACGAGCAGTACTTC.

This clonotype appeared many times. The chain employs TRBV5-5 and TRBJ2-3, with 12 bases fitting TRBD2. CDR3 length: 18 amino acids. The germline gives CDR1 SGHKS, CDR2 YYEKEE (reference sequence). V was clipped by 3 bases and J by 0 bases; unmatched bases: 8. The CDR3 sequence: CASSSGLAGTMSTDTQYF. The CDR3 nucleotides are TGTGCCAGCAGCTCAGGACTAGCGGGAACCATGAGCACAGATACGCAGTATTTT.

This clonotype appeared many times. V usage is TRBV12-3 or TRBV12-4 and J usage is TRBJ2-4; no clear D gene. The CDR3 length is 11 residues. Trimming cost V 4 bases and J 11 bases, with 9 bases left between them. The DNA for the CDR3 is TGTGCCAGCAGTTCCCCCCCGGTTCAGTACTTC. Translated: CASSSPPVQYF.

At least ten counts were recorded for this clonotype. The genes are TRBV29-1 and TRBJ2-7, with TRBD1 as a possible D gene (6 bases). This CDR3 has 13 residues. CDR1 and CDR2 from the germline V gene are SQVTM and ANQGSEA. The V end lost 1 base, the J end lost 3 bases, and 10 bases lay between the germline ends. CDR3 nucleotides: TGCAGCGTTGAAGGGGGGCTAGGCTACGAGCAGTACTTC. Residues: CSVEGGLGYEQYF.

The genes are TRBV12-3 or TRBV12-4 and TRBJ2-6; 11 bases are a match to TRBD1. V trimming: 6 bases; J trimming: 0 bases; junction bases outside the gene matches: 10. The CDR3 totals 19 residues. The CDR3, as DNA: TGTGCCAGCAGAAACAGGGACAGGGGGGCTTTCTCTGGGGCCAACGTCCTGACTTTC. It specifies CASRNRDRGAFSGANVLTF.

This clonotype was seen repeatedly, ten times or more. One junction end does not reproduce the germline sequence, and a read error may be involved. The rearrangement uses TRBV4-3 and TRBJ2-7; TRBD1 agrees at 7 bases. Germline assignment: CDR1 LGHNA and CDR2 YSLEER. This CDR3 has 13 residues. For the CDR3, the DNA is TGTGCCAGCAGCCAAGACAGGGACTACGAGCAGTACTTC. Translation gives CASSQDRDYEQYF.

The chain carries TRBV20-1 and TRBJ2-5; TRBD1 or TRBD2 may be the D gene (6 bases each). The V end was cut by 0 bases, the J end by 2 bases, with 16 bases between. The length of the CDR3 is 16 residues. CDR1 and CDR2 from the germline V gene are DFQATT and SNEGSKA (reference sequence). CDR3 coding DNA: TGCAGTGCTAGAGAAATAGGAGGGGGTGCACAAGAGACCCAGTACTTC. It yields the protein CSAREIGGGAQETQYF.

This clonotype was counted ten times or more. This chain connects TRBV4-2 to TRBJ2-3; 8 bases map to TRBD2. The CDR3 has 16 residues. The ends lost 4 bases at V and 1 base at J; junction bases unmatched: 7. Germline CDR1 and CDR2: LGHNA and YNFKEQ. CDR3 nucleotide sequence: TGTGCCAGCAGCCCCGGCGGGGGGCAGGGCACAGATACGCAGTATTTT. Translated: CASSPGGGQGTDTQYF.

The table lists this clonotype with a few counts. The CDR3, as DNA: TGTGCCACCAGCACTGGACAGGGGAGCGTCTACGAGCAGTACTTC. It yields the protein CATSTGQGSVYEQYF. V gene TRBV15 combines with J gene TRBJ2-7; 9 bases align to TRBD1. Trimming cost V 4 bases and J 3 bases; bases outside gene matches: 7. The CDR3 length is 15 residues. Germline V gene data show CDR1 as LNHNV and CDR2 as YYDKDF (reference sequence).

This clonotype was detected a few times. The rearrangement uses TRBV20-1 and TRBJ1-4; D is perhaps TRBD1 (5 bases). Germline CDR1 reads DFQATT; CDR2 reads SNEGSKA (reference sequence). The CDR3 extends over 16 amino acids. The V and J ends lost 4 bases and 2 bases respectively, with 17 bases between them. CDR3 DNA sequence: TGCAGTGCTAACCGGGGACGCCGTGGGACTAATGAAAAACTGTTTTTT. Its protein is CSANRGRRGTNEKLFF.

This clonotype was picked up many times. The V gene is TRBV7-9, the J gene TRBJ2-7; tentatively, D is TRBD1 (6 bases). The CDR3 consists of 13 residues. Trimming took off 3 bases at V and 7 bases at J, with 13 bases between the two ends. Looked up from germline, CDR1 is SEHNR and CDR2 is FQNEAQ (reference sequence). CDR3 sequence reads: CASSFTGSGEQYF. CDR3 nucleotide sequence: TGTGCCAGCAGCTTTACAGGGTCGGGTGAGCAGTACTTC.

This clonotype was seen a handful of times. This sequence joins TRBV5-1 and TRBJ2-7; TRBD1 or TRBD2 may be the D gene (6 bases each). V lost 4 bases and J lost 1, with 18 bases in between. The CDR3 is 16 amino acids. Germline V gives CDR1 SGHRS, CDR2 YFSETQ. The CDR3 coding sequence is TGCGCCAGCAGCGTGGATGGGGGGACAAGTTCCTACGAGCAGTACTTC. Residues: CASSVDGGTSSYEQYF.

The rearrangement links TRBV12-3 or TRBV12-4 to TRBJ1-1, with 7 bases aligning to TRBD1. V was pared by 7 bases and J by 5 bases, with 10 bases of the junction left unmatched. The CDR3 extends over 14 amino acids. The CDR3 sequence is CASTLTGSSTEAFF. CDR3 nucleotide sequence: TGTGCCAGCACCTTGACAGGGTCTTCGACTGAAGCTTTCTTT.

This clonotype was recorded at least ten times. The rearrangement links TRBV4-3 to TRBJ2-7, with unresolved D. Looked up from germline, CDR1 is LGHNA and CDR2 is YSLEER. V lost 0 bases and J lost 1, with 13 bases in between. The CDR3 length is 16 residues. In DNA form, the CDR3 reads TGCGCCAGCAGCCAAGATTTAAGGATATCGTCCTACGAGCAGTACTTC. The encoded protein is CASSQDLRISSYEQYF.

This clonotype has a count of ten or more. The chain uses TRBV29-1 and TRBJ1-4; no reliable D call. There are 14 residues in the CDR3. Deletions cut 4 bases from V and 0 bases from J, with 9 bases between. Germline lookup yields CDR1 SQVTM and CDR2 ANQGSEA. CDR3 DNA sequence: TGCAGCGTTGTGGATGGCTCAACTAATGAAAAACTGTTTTTT. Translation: CSVVDGSTNEKLFF.

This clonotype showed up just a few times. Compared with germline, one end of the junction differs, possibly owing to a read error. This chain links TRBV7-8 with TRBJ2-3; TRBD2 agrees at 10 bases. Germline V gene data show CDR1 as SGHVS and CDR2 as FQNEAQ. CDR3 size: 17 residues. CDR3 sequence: CASRLAGGSFSTDTQYF. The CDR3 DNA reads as TGTGCCAGCAGATTAGCGGGAGGCTCGTTTAGCACAGATACGCAGTATTTT.

The CDR3 DNA reads TGCAGTGCTAGAGATCCGGGTTTGGGCACCGGGGAGCTGTTTTTT. Translation: CSARDPGLGTGELFF. The rearrangement links TRBV20-1 to TRBJ2-2, with D uncertain. V lost 0 bases and J 4 bases, leaving 12 bases between the germline ends. This CDR3 is 15 amino acids long. Germline V gives CDR1 DFQATT, CDR2 SNEGSKA (reference sequence).

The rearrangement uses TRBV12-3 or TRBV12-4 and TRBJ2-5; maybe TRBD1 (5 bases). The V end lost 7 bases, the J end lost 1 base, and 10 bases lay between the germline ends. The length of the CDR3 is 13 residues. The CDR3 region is CASTRDSQETQYF. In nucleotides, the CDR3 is TGTGCCAGCACCCGAGACAGCCAAGAGACCCAGTACTTC.

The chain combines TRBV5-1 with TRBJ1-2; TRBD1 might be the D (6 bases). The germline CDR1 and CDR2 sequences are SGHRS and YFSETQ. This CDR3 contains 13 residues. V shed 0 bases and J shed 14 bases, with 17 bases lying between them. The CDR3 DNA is TGCGCCAGCAGCTTGGACCATAACAGGGCGGGGACCTTC. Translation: CASSLDHNRAGTF.

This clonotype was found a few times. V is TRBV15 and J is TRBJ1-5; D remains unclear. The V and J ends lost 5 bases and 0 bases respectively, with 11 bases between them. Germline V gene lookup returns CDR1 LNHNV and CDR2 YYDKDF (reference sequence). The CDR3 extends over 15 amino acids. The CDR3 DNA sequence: TGTGCCACCAGCGTCTCGGTCTTTAGCAATCAGCCCCAGCATTTT. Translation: CATSVSVFSNQPQHF.

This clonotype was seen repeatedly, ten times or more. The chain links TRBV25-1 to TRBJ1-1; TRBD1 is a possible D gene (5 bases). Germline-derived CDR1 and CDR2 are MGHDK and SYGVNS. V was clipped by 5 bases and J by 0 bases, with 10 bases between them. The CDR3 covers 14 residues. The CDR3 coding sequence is TGTGCCAGCAGTCCGGGGGTGGTGAACACTGAAGCTTTCTTT. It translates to CASSPGVVNTEAFF.

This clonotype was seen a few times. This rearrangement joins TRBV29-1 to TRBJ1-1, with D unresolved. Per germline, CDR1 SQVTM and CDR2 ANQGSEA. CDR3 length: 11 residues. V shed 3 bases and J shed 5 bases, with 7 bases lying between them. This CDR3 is CSVDLSTEAFF. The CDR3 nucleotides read TGCAGCGTTGATTTGTCTACTGAAGCTTTCTTT. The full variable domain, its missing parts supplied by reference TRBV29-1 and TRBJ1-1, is SAVISQKPSRDICQRGTSLTIQCQVDSQVTMMFWYRQQPGQSLTLIATANQGSEATYESGFVIDKFPISRPNLTFSTLTVSNMSPEDSSIYLCSVDLSTEAFFGQGTRLTVV.

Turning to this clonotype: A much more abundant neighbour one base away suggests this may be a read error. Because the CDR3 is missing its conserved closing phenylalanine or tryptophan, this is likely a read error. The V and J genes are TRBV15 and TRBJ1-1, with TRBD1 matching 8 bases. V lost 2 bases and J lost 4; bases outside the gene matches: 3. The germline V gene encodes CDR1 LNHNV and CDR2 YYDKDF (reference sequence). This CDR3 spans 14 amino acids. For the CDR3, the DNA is TGTGCCACCAGCAGAATAGGACAGGGCACTGAAGCTTTCTGT. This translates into CATSRIGQGTEAFC.

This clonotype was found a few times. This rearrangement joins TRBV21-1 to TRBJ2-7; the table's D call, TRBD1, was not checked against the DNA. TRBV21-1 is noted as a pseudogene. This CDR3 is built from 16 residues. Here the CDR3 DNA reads TGTGCCAGCAGCAAAAGACAGGGGTCCACGATCTACGAGCAGTACTTC. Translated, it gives CASSKRQGSTIYEQYF.

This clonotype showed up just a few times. CDR3: CASSLVRASSYEQYF. CDR3 bases: TGCGCCAGCAGCTTGGTGCGGGCCAGCTCCTACGAGCAGTACTTC. The rearrangement uses TRBV5-1 and TRBJ2-7; possibly TRBD2 for D (5 bases). This CDR3 contains 15 residues. Germline V gene sequence: CDR1 SGHRS, CDR2 YFSETQ. V was shortened by 0 bases and J by 0 bases, with 10 bases between the two germline ends.

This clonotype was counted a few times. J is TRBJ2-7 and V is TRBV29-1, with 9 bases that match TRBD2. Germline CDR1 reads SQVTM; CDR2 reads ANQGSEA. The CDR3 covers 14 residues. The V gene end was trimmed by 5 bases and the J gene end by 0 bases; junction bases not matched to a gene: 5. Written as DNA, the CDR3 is TGCAGCGTTTTAGCGGGAGTCTTCTCCTACGAGCAGTACTTC. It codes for CSVLAGVFSYEQYF.

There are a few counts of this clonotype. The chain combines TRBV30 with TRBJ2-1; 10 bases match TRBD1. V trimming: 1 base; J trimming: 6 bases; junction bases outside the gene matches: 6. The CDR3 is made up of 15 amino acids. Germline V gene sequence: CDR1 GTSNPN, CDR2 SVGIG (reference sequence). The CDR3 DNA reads TGTGCCTGGAGTGGGGGACAGGGGATAGTCAATGAGCAGTTCTTC. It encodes CAWSGGQGIVNEQFF.